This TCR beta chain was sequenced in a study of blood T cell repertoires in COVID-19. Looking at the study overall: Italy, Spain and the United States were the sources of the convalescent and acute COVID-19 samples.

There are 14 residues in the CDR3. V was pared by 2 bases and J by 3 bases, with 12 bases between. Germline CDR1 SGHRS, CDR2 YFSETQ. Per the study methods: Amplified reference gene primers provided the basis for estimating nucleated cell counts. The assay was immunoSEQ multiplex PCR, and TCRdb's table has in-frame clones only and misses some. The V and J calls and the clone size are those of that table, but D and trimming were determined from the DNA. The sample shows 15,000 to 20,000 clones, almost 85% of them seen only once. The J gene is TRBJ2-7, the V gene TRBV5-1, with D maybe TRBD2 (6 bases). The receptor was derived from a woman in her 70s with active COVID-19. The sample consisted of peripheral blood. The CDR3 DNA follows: TGCGCCAGCAGCTTTACTAGCTCAGACTACGAGCAGTACTTC. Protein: CASSFTSSDYEQYF. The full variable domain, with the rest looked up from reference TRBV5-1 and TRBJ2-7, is KAGVTQTPRYLIKTRGQQVTLSCSPISGHRSVSWYQQTPGQGLQFLFEYFSETQRNKGNFPGRFSGRQFSNSRSEMNVSTLELGDSALYLCASSFTSSDYEQYFGPGTRLTVT.